This T cell receptor beta chain was sequenced in a study of blood T cell repertoires in COVID-19. Study summary: Material from acute and convalescent COVID-19 was sourced from the United States, Italy and Spain. Sources were T cells, B-cell-depleted T cells, or PBMCs; the material itself was cDNA or gDNA.

The germline V gene encodes CDR1 MNHEY and CDR2 SVGEGT. V lost 4 bases to trimming and J lost 8 bases, with 15 bases between them. The CDR3 runs to 14 residues. As handled by the study authors: Reference gene primer amplification in the assay estimated nucleated cell counts. Method: immunoSEQ multiplex PCR; TCRdb's copy keeps in-frame clones and lacks some. The DNA was the basis for D and trimming; V, J and clone size are from that table. The sample includes some 220,000 clones, 80% of them seen just once. The sample was peripheral blood. The clonotype comes from a human donor in a cohort sampled during active COVID-19. This rearrangement joins TRBV6-2 or TRBV6-3 to TRBJ2-1, with D hard to call. CDR3 coding DNA: TGTGCCAGCAGTTCCCCTACCTTTTTCTATGAGCAGTTCTTC. Its protein product is CASSSPTFFYEQFF.